Listed here are 24 T cell receptor beta chains from one sample, sequenced in a study of T cells in Graves' hyperthyroidism and ophthalmopathy. TCR beta CDR3 region amplification was performed from RNA transcripts. RT-PCR in the first round (using the HTBI primer set) targeted the TCR CDR3. TCRdb recomputed calls from the multiplex PCR reads with MiXCR, one row per CDR3 protein. The repertoire consists of about 540,000 distinct CDR3 sequences, with 46% occurring once and the leading ten covering roughly 8.2%. The sequenced material came from peripheral blood or thyroid tissue (not recorded which). Every receptor here comes from a woman aged 18-35 years with Graves' hyperthyroidism.

The chain recombines TRBV29-1 with TRBJ1-4; 7 bases agree with TRBD1. This CDR3 contains 16 residues. V was clipped by 7 bases and J by 8 bases; unmatched bases: 19. Germline V gene lookup returns CDR1 SQVTM and CDR2 ANQGSEA. DNA of the CDR3: TGCAGCGCGCGCCCGGACGCGACAGGGCGGGGAGAAAAACTGTTTTTT. Its protein product is CSARPDATGRGEKLFF. The full variable domain, completed using reference TRBV29-1 and TRBJ1-4, is SAVISQKPSRDICQRGTSLTIQCQVDSQVTMMFWYRQQPGQSLTLIATANQGSEATYESGFVIDKFPISRPNLTFSTLTVSNMSPEDSSIYLCSARPDATGRGEKLFFGSGTQLSVL.

This clonotype was counted at least ten times. J is TRBJ2-7 and V is TRBV20-1; no clear D. There are 13 residues in the CDR3. In germline, CDR1 is DFQATT, CDR2 SNEGSKA (reference sequence). V was cut by 3 bases and J by 2 bases, with 11 bases left in between. The DNA of the CDR3 is TGCAGTGCTAGTTCACTCGGTGCCTACGAGCAGTACTTC. Translating gives CSASSLGAYEQYF.

The rearrangement uses TRBV10-3 and TRBJ2-1; 7 nucleotides align to TRBD2. V lost 8 bases, J lost 0 bases, and 7 bases stayed unmatched. The CDR3 loop spans 15 amino acids. In germline, CDR1 is ENHRY, CDR2 SYGVKD. The CDR3 protein is CAIEVGGSSYNEQFF. The CDR3, as DNA: TGTGCCATCGAAGTAGGCGGGAGCTCCTACAATGAGCAGTTCTTC.

The rearrangement links TRBV7-8 to TRBJ1-6; no firm D call. The germline gives CDR1 SGHVS, CDR2 FQNEAQ. Deletions cut 6 bases from V and 14 bases from J, with 17 bases between. CDR3 size: 13 residues. The CDR3 reads CASRASIQIALHF. The CDR3 DNA reads as TGTGCCAGCAGGGCTAGCATCCAAATTGCCCTCCACTTT.

In this sample, this clonotype turned up many times. This chain links TRBV24-1 with TRBJ2-2, with TRBD2 identical over 8 bases. The CDR3 is made up of 16 amino acids. Germline CDR1 reads KGHDR; CDR2 reads SFDVKD. V lost 9 bases to trimming and J lost 1 base; unmatched junction nucleotides: 9. Here the CDR3 reads CATEDGRAWNTGELFF. CDR3 nucleotide sequence: TGTGCCACCGAGGACGGGAGGGCCTGGAACACCGGGGAGCTGTTTTTT.

The chain has TRBV20-1 and TRBJ1-5; no clear D. Germline V gene lookup returns CDR1 DFQATT and CDR2 SNEGSKA (reference sequence). The V end was cut by 0 bases, the J end by 5 bases, with 8 bases between. CDR3 length: 13 residues. The CDR3 nucleotides are TGCAGTGCTAGAGATTATGGGGATCAGCCCCAGCATTTT. Residues: CSARDYGDQPQHF.

On this clonotype itself: The junction departs from germline at one end; a sequencing error may be responsible. The chain links TRBV9 to TRBJ1-4, with TRBD1 identical over 7 bases. CDR1 is SGDLS, CDR2 YYNGEE, per germline. The CDR3 covers 15 residues. The chain's CDR3 is CACSVGTATNEKLFF. The CDR3 DNA sequence: TGTGCCTGCAGCGTGGGGACAGCAACTAATGAAAAACTGTTTTTT.

This clonotype appeared many times. V usage is TRBV6-1 and J usage is TRBJ2-7; D ambiguous. Germline loops: CDR1 MNHNS, CDR2 SASEGT. This CDR3 spans 12 amino acids. Deletions cut 4 bases from V and 1 base from J, with 5 bases between. The CDR3 spells CASSVPSYEQYF. In DNA form, the CDR3 reads TGTGCCAGCAGTGTCCCGTCCTACGAGCAGTACTTC.

This clonotype was detected many times. CDR3 sequence reads: CSASDGETQYF. CDR3 DNA sequence: TGCAGTGCTAGTGATGGGGAGACCCAGTACTTC. This chain connects TRBV20-1 to TRBJ2-5; D call uncertain. The germline CDR1 and CDR2 sequences are DFQATT and SNEGSKA (reference sequence). The CDR3 is 11 residues long. V lost 3 bases and J lost 5, with 7 bases in between.

As for this clonotype: The conserved final phenylalanine or tryptophan is absent from the CDR3, which likely points to a read error. This chain joins TRBV7-9 and TRBJ2-2; 10 bases line up with TRBD2. CDR1 is SEHNR, CDR2 FQNEAQ, per germline (reference sequence). CDR3 size: 17 residues. CDR3 sequence reads: CASSQGLAGVEVGELFS. CDR3 sequence (DNA): TGCGCCAGCAGCCAAGGTCTAGCGGGAGTTGAGGTCGGGGAGCTGTTTTCT.

At least ten counts were recorded for this clonotype. V gene TRBV10-1 combines with J gene TRBJ1-2; maybe TRBD1 (5 bases). The CDR3 runs 13 residues. V was cut by 9 bases and J by 7 bases, with 18 bases left in between. Germline CDR1 is WNHNN and CDR2 is SYGVQD (reference sequence). CDR3 nucleotide sequence: TGCGCCAGTGGCAGGCGGCTAAGGGGTGGCTACACCTTC. This translates into CASGRRLRGGYTF.

The J gene is TRBJ2-2, the V gene TRBV29-1, with D possibly being TRBD1 or TRBD2 (5 bases each). The CDR3 sequence is 14 residues long. CDR1 and CDR2 (germline): SQVTM, ANQGSEA. V lost 8 bases, J lost 0 bases, and 13 bases lay in between. The CDR3 is CSLTWGTNTGELFF. The CDR3, as DNA: TGCAGCTTAACGTGGGGGACGAACACCGGGGAGCTGTTTTTT.

The rearrangement uses TRBV20-1 and TRBJ1-4; D may be TRBD1 (5 bases). CDR1 is DFQATT and CDR2 is SNEGSKA in the germline V gene (reference sequence). The CDR3 has 16 amino acids. V was clipped by 5 bases and J by 8 bases, with 24 bases between them. The CDR3 is CSAPSSGTLPKEKLFF. The CDR3 DNA sequence: TGCAGTGCTCCCTCGAGCGGGACCCTACCGAAGGAAAAACTGTTTTTT.

This clonotype has only one observation. This could be a read error, since a much larger clone is one nucleotide away. The chain joins TRBV10-3 to TRBJ1-4; 7 nucleotides align to TRBD1. The CDR3 has 14 amino acids. The germline V gene has CDR1 ENHRY and CDR2 SYGVKD. The junction had 5 bases not matched to a gene; V was cut back by 5 bases and J by 5 bases. The CDR3 region has the DNA TGTGCCATCAGTACAGGGGCCCTAAATGAAAAACTGTTTTTT. As protein: CAISTGALNEKLFF.

The rearrangement links TRBV20-1 to TRBJ2-7; perhaps D is TRBD1 or TRBD2 (5 bases each). Germline V gives CDR1 DFQATT, CDR2 SNEGSKA (reference sequence). The V end lost 0 bases, the J end lost 2 bases, and 14 bases lay between the germline ends. CDR3 length: 15 amino acids. For the CDR3, the DNA is TGCAGTGCTAGAGACCTCGGGGCAGGAGCCTACGAGCAGTACTTC. It codes for CSARDLGAGAYEQYF.

This clonotype showed up many times. V gene TRBV2 combines with J gene TRBJ2-2; 8 bases map to TRBD1. With V trimmed by 4 bases and J by 2 bases, 9 bases remained unmatched. CDR1 is SNHLY, CDR2 FYNNEI, per germline. CDR3 length equals 17 residues. CDR3 residues: CASSAPPGQENTGELFF. CDR3 nucleotides: TGTGCCAGCAGTGCCCCGCCGGGACAGGAAAACACCGGGGAGCTGTTTTTT.

In DNA form, the CDR3 reads TGCAGCGCGACGGGACTAGCGGACTCCTACGAGCAGTACTTC. As protein: CSATGLADSYEQYF. This sequence joins TRBV29-1 and TRBJ2-7; TRBD2 matches at 11 bases. V lost 7 bases and J lost 0; bases outside the gene matches: 5. This CDR3 spans 14 amino acids. The V gene's germline CDR1 is SQVTM and CDR2 ANQGSEA.

The chain carries TRBV29-1 and TRBJ2-2; 9 bases line up with TRBD1. V was clipped by 7 bases and J by 6 bases; unmatched bases: 9. The V gene's germline CDR1 is SQVTM and CDR2 ANQGSEA. CDR3 length: 14 residues. CDR3 residues: CSASLGQGAGELFF. CDR3 bases: TGCAGCGCTTCTCTGGGACAGGGCGCCGGGGAGCTGTTTTTT.

This clonotype came up a few times. The chain has TRBV7-9 and TRBJ2-3; tentative D call: TRBD2 (6 bases). The CDR3 is 14 residues long. Germline CDR1 SEHNR, CDR2 FQNEAQ (reference sequence). Trimming stripped 5 bases from V and 2 bases from J, with 11 bases between. The CDR3 reads CASSTGSVTDTQYF. In nucleotides, the CDR3 is TGTGCCAGCAGCACCGGGAGCGTCACAGATACGCAGTATTTT.

As for this clonotype: A much larger clone sits a single nucleotide away, making a read error possible. This rearrangement joins TRBV2 to TRBJ2-2; D assignment may be TRBD1 or TRBD2 (5 bases each). Trimming took off 8 bases at V and 4 bases at J, with 17 bases between the two ends. CDR3 length equals 15 residues. Germline V lookup: CDR1 SNHLY, CDR2 FYNNEI. CDR3 bases: TGTGCCAGCTCGGGGTCGCAGGGCAGCACCGGGGAGCTGTTTTTT. This translates into CASSGSQGSTGELFF. Using reference TRBV2 and TRBJ2-2 for the parts outside the CDR3, the full variable domain is EPEVTQTPSHQVTQMGQEVILRCVPISNHLYFYWYRQILGQKVEFLVSFYNNEISEKSEIFDDQFSVERPDGSNFTLKIRSTKLEDSAMYFCASSGSQGSTGELFFGEGSRLTVL.

This clonotype occurred many times. The rearrangement links TRBV15 to TRBJ2-5; 7 bases are a match to TRBD1. Trimming cost V 3 bases and J 3 bases; bases outside gene matches: 7. Germline V gene data show CDR1 as LNHNV and CDR2 as YYDKDF (reference sequence). This CDR3 is 15 amino acids long. The CDR3, as DNA: TGTGCCACCAGCAGGGGTCCGACAGGGAAAGAGACCCAGTACTTC. Protein product: CATSRGPTGKETQYF.

The V gene is TRBV7-6, the J gene TRBJ2-5; 8 nucleotides line up with TRBD2. V lost 5 bases to trimming and J lost 2 bases; unmatched junction nucleotides: 4. The CDR3 covers 14 residues. Looked up from germline, CDR1 is SGHVS and CDR2 is FNYEAQ. CDR3 residues: CASSILADQETQYF. CDR3 DNA sequence: TGTGCCAGCAGCATACTAGCGGATCAAGAGACCCAGTACTTC.

The rearrangement joins TRBV7-6 to TRBJ1-2; D might be TRBD1 (5 bases). Trimming stripped 6 bases from V and 10 bases from J, with 15 bases between. The CDR3 contains 12 residues. CDR1 is SGHVS, CDR2 FNYEAQ, per germline. CDR3 coding DNA: TGTGCCAGCAGTGGGGGAGGCTGGGACTACACCTTC. Its protein product is CASSGGGWDYTF.

This clonotype was observed at least ten times. The chain is built from TRBV7-2 and TRBJ1-1; 7 positions match TRBD1. This CDR3 is built from 13 residues. Germline V gene lookup returns CDR1 SGHTA and CDR2 FQGNSA. The V segment lost 4 bases and the J segment 6 bases; nucleotides outside the gene matches: 5. The CDR3 loop reads CASSWGGGSEAFF. The CDR3 nucleotides read TGTGCCAGCAGCTGGGGAGGGGGCTCTGAAGCTTTCTTT.